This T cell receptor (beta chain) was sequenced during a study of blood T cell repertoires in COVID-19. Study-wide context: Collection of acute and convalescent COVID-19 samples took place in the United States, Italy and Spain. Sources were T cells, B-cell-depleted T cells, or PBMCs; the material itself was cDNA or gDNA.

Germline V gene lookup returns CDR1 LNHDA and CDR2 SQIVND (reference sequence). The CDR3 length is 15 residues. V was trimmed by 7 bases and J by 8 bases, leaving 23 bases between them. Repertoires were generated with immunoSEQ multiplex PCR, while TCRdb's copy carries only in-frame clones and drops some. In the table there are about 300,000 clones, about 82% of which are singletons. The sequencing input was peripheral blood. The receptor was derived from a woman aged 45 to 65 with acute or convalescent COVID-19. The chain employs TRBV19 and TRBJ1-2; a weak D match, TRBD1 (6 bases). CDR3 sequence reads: CASIESGTLRIGYTF. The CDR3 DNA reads TGTGCCAGTATCGAATCCGGGACACTGAGGATCGGCTACACCTTC.